The 27 T cell receptor beta chains below were found in one sample sequenced in a study of blood T cell repertoires in COVID-19. Sequenced by immunoSEQ multiplex PCR; TCRdb stores in-frame clones only, minus some. The top ten hold almost 5% of the sample, which has roughly 150,000 clones, approximately 90% seen once. The sample taken for sequencing was peripheral blood. These receptors were obtained from a man between 18 and 35 years old with COVID-19, enrolled during active disease.

The rearrangement uses TRBV28 and TRBJ1-1, with D possibly matching TRBD1 (5 bases). The CDR3 is made up of 14 amino acids. V was pared by 5 bases and J by 1 base, with 11 bases between. The V gene's germline CDR1 is MDHEN and CDR2 SYDVKM. The CDR3 region has the DNA TGTGCCAGCAGTCCTAACAGGAAGAACACTGAAGCTTTCTTT. Translation gives CASSPNRKNTEAFF.

The chain employs TRBV12-3 or TRBV12-4 and TRBJ1-5; tentative D call: TRBD1 (5 bases). The CDR3 is made up of 12 amino acids. Trimming left V 3 bases short and J 6 bases short, with 6 bases between. CDR3 coding DNA: TGTGCCAGCAGTTTCGGGGGTCAGCCCCAGCATTTT. Translation gives CASSFGGQPQHF.

The CDR3 DNA follows: TGTGCCAGCTCACCTAACTCGCGGCCGAACATCCAAGAGACCCAGTACTTC. Translated, it gives CASSPNSRPNIQETQYF. This chain links TRBV18 with TRBJ2-5; D call uncertain. Trimming took off 3 bases at V and 1 base at J, with 18 bases between the two ends. The CDR3 has 17 residues. Germline V gene sequence: CDR1 KGHSH, CDR2 LQKENI.

Written as DNA, the CDR3 is TGTGCCAGCAGCTCCCCGGGGTTGGATTACAATGAGCAGTTCTTC. Its translation: CASSSPGLDYNEQFF. The chain joins TRBV7-8 to TRBJ2-1, with a possible D match to TRBD2 (5 bases). The CDR3 consists of 15 residues. CDR1 SGHVS and CDR2 FQNEAQ come from the germline V gene. V lost 4 bases to trimming and J lost 4 bases, with 14 bases between them.

The chain couples TRBV10-3 to TRBJ1-2; 10 bases line up with TRBD1. V was clipped by 10 bases and J by 8 bases; unmatched bases: 10. Per germline, CDR1 ENHRY and CDR2 SYGVKD. The CDR3 is made up of 13 amino acids. CDR3 protein: CATWDRGLPGYTF. CDR3 DNA sequence: TGTGCCACATGGGACAGGGGTCTGCCCGGCTACACCTTC.

The CDR3 nucleotides read TGTGCCAGTAGTACCTTCGGGAGAGGTAATTCACCCCTCCACTTT. Translated, it gives CASSTFGRGNSPLHF. V and J are TRBV19 and TRBJ1-6; no definite D call. Germline V gene sequence: CDR1 LNHDA, CDR2 SQIVND (reference sequence). Trimming removed 4 bases at V and 6 bases at J, with 13 bases between. This CDR3 contains 15 residues.

The genes are TRBV11-2 and TRBJ1-2; 8 nucleotides agree with TRBD1. This CDR3 is 14 amino acids long. Trimming removed 5 bases from V and 2 bases from J; junction bases left unmatched: 4. Looked up from germline, CDR1 is SGHAT and CDR2 is FQNNGV. The CDR3 reads CASSPTGDNYGYTF. In DNA, the CDR3 is TGTGCCAGCAGCCCGACAGGGGACAACTATGGCTACACCTTC. Filled out from reference TRBV11-2 and TRBJ1-2, the complete variable domain reads EAGVAQSPRYKIIEKRQSVAFWCNPISGHATLYWYQQILGQGPKLLIQFQNNGVVDDSQLPKDRFSAERLKGVDSTLKIQPAKLEDSAVYLCASSPTGDNYGYTFGSGTRLTVV.

This chain joins TRBV11-3 and TRBJ2-1, with 8 bases aligning to TRBD1. This CDR3 comprises 13 residues. V shed 5 bases and J 5 bases; nucleotides not matched to a gene: 2. Germline CDR1 is SGHNT and CDR2 is YENEEA. CDR3 DNA sequence: TGTGCCAGCAGCCGGACAGGGAACAATGAGCAGTTCTTC. Translated, it gives CASSRTGNNEQFF.

This clone was counted a single time. The V and J genes are TRBV5-5 and TRBJ2-3, with a tentative D call TRBD2 (5 bases). The V gene lost 2 bases and the J gene lost 0 bases, with 10 bases spanning the gap. Looked up from germline, CDR1 is SGHKS and CDR2 is YYEKEE (reference sequence). The CDR3 length is 15 residues. In DNA form, the CDR3 reads TGTGCCAGCAGCTTTCTAGCAGCTAGCACAGATACGCAGTATTTT. Its translation: CASSFLAASTDTQYF.

J is TRBJ2-7 and V is TRBV11-2, with 8 bases that match TRBD1. The CDR3 runs 16 residues. The junction had 13 bases not matched to a gene; V was cut back by 5 bases and J by 4 bases. CDR1 is SGHAT and CDR2 is FQNNGV in the germline V gene. This CDR3 reads CASSPIRRQGRYEQYF. Written as DNA, the CDR3 is TGTGCCAGCAGCCCAATACGAAGACAGGGGCGGTACGAGCAGTACTTC. Full variable domain (missing parts from reference TRBV11-2 and TRBJ2-7): EAGVAQSPRYKIIEKRQSVAFWCNPISGHATLYWYQQILGQGPKLLIQFQNNGVVDDSQLPKDRFSAERLKGVDSTLKIQPAKLEDSAVYLCASSPIRRQGRYEQYFGPGTRLTVT.

This rearrangement joins TRBV18 to TRBJ2-1, with D hard to call. V was clipped by 5 bases and J by 6 bases, with 11 bases between them. Germline CDR1 reads KGHSH; CDR2 reads LQKENI. The CDR3 is made up of 13 amino acids. The CDR3 loop is CASSALPGNEQFF. DNA for the CDR3: TGTGCCAGCTCAGCCCTTCCCGGCAATGAGCAGTTCTTC.

The chain links TRBV4-1 to TRBJ2-7; tentative D call: TRBD2 (6 bases). The CDR3 covers 16 residues. The germline V gene has CDR1 MGHRA and CDR2 YSYEKL. V dropped 0 bases and J dropped 3 bases, with 15 bases sitting between them. CDR3 in DNA: TGCGCCAGCAGCCAAGATCGTGGGACTTTACACTACGAGCAGTACTTC. Translating it yields CASSQDRGTLHYEQYF.

This clone turned up a few times. Distinct nucleotide sequences in the sample also encode this CDR3. V gene TRBV18 combines with J gene TRBJ2-7, with 7 bases that match TRBD1. This CDR3 has 14 amino acids. Germline lookup yields CDR1 KGHSH and CDR2 LQKENI. Germline trimming cut 3 bases from V and 4 bases from J; bases unmatched to any gene: 6. The CDR3 sequence: CASSPDRDFYEQYF. The CDR3 DNA is TGTGCCAGCTCACCTGACAGGGATTTTTACGAGCAGTACTTC.

The CDR3 region has the DNA TGTGCCAGCAGCAATGTACTGAGGGGGACAGGGTACGGGGTCACTGAAGCTTTCTTT. This encodes CASSNVLRGTGYGVTEAFF. The chain employs TRBV3-1 (or the pseudogene TRBV3-2) and TRBJ1-1, with 9 nucleotides matching TRBD1. This CDR3 contains 19 residues. Germline values: CDR1 LGHDT, CDR2 YNNKEL (reference sequence). The V and J ends lost 5 bases and 4 bases, in that order; junction bases with no gene match: 20.

The V gene is TRBV25-1, the J gene TRBJ1-1, with TRBD1 matching over 9 bases. The ends lost 2 bases at V and 5 bases at J; junction bases unmatched: 3. The CDR3 covers 14 residues. CDR1 is MGHDK and CDR2 is SYGVNS in the germline V gene. CDR3 in DNA: TGTGCCAGCAGTGAAGGGACAGGGAGAACTGAAGCTTTCTTT. Translating it yields CASSEGTGRTEAFF.

The chain joins TRBV9 to TRBJ1-2; TRBD1 agrees at 8 bases. The CDR3 spans 15 residues. Trimming at V came to 6 bases and at J to 8 bases, leaving 15 bases not matched to a gene. From germline, CDR1 is SGDLS and CDR2 YYNGEE. The CDR3 region has the DNA TGTGCCAGCACCTTCCGGACAGGGCCTTCTGGGGGCTACACCTTC. Its protein is CASTFRTGPSGGYTF.

V and J are TRBV29-1 and TRBJ1-2; 9 nucleotides match TRBD1. The germline gives CDR1 SQVTM, CDR2 ANQGSEA. Unmatched junction bases numbered 8, after V lost 6 bases and J lost 6 bases. This CDR3 has 13 amino acids. DNA of the CDR3: TGCAGCGTCATAACCGGGACAGGGCATGGCTACACCTTC. As protein: CSVITGTGHGYTF.

V and J are TRBV5-4 and TRBJ1-2, with D possibly TRBD1 on 6 matching bases. From germline, CDR1 is SGHNT and CDR2 YYREEE (reference sequence). The CDR3 is made up of 15 amino acids. Between the trimmed V and J ends, which lost 4 bases and 7 bases, there was a span of 20 bases. CDR3 protein: CASSQPGGGAVGYTF. As DNA, the CDR3 is TGTGCCAGCAGCCAACCGGGGGGGGGCGCGGTTGGCTACACCTTC.

This chain joins TRBV28 and TRBJ2-4, with 7 bases lining up with TRBD1. Germline V gene sequence: CDR1 MDHEN, CDR2 SYDVKM. CDR3 length: 15 amino acids. The J segment lost 6 bases and the V segment lost 6 bases, leaving 11 bases of the junction unmatched. The CDR3 DNA reads as TGTGCCAGCAGCTTCTACAGACAGGGCGGAAACATTCAGTACTTC. This codes for CASSFYRQGGNIQYF.

The chain links TRBV10-3 to TRBJ2-7, with TRBD2 matching 11 bases. The CDR3 has 15 residues. The V and J ends lost 4 bases and 2 bases, in that order; junction bases with no gene match: 4. CDR1 and CDR2 from the germline V gene are ENHRY and SYGVKD. The DNA for the CDR3 is TGTGCCATCAGTGTCACTAGCGGGAGAGCCTACGAGCAGTACTTC. As protein: CAISVTSGRAYEQYF.

The gene calls are TRBV11-3 and TRBJ2-2, with a weak D call TRBD2 (6 bases). CDR1 is SGHNT and CDR2 is YENEEA in the germline V gene. Trimming removed 5 bases at V and 6 bases at J, with 10 bases between. CDR3 length: 13 residues. The CDR3 spells CASSDWGAGELFF. In DNA, the CDR3 is TGTGCCAGCAGCGATTGGGGGGCCGGGGAGCTGTTTTTT. Filled out from reference TRBV11-3 and TRBJ2-2, the complete variable domain reads EAGVVQSPRYKIIEKKQPVAFWCNPISGHNTLYWYLQNLGQGPELLIRYENEEAVDDSQLPKDRFSAERLKGVDSTLKIQPAELGDSAVYLCASSDWGAGELFFGEGSRLTVL.

Here the CDR3 DNA reads TGTGCCAGCAGCCAAGGGGACAGGGCGACCACTGAAGCTTTCTTT. It translates to CASSQGDRATTEAFF. The J gene is TRBJ1-1, the V gene TRBV4-2; 9 bases are shared with TRBD1. Germline CDR1 and CDR2: LGHNA and YNFKEQ. Trimming at V came to 1 base and at J to 4 bases, leaving 4 bases not matched to a gene. This CDR3 is 15 amino acids long.

This rearrangement joins TRBV7-8 to TRBJ1-2; TRBD1 is a possible D gene (6 bases). CDR3 length equals 15 residues. CDR1 SGHVS and CDR2 FQNEAQ come from the germline V gene. Deletions cut 0 bases from V and 4 bases from J, with 12 bases between. The CDR3 sequence is CASSLAGQLIYGYTF. The CDR3 DNA follows: TGTGCCAGCAGCTTAGCCGGACAGCTAATCTATGGCTACACCTTC.

This chain connects TRBV15 to TRBJ2-3; a weak D match, TRBD1 (5 bases). Germline CDR1 reads LNHNV; CDR2 reads YYDKDF (reference sequence). The V end lost 5 bases, the J end lost 6 bases, and 15 bases lay between the germline ends. CDR3 size: 14 residues. The CDR3 reads CATSRADPGDTQYF. CDR3 DNA sequence: TGTGCCACCAGCCGCGCAGACCCAGGGGATACGCAGTATTTT. The full variable domain, with the rest looked up from reference TRBV15 and TRBJ2-3, is DAMVIQNPRYQVTQFGKPVTLSCSQTLNHNVMYWYQQKSSQAPKLLFHYYDKDFNNEADTPDNFQSRRPNTSFCFLDIRSPGLGDTAMYLCATSRADPGDTQYFGPGTRLTVL.

In the case of this clone: The junction and the germline gene differ at one end; a read error may be behind it. V usage is TRBV7-2 and J usage is TRBJ1-4; D is uncertain. This CDR3 has 15 residues. From germline, CDR1 is SGHTA and CDR2 FQGNSA. CDR3 sequence reads: CASSLVVGFGEKLLF. CDR3 sequence (DNA): TGTGCCAGCAGCTTAGTTGTGGGTTTTGGAGAAAAACTGCTTTTT.

This chain links TRBV9 with TRBJ1-3, with TRBD1 matching 7 bases. The CDR3 covers 14 residues. Losses at the gene ends were 4 bases for V and 0 bases for J; bases not matched to a gene: 1. Germline-derived CDR1 and CDR2 are SGDLS and YYNGEE. The CDR3 DNA follows: TGTGCCAGCAGCCAGGGGGTCTCTGGAAACACCATATATTTT. Translated, it gives CASSQGVSGNTIYF.

V is TRBV28 and J is TRBJ2-7, with 8 bases matching TRBD2. V lost 11 bases, J lost 7 bases, and 10 bases stayed unmatched. Per the germline V gene, CDR1 is MDHEN and CDR2 is SYDVKM. The CDR3 runs to 12 residues. CDR3: CAARLAGEEQYF. CDR3 bases: TGTGCCGCCAGGCTAGCGGGTGAAGAGCAGTACTTC.